This T cell receptor (beta chain) originates from a study of naive and memory T cell subsets. Study-wide findings and caveats: Possibly reflecting memory cells re-expressing CD45RA, a few larger clonotypes occurred in naive repertoires, especially CD8.

The V gene's germline CDR1 is MDHEN and CDR2 SYDVKM. The CDR3 covers 14 residues. V gave up 8 bases and J gave up 12 bases; unmatched junction bases: 16. To note about this clonotype: Its antigen is not known.

Both TRBC1 and TRBC2 were covered by a beta constant-region primer of two equimolar oligonucleotides. Ligated cDNA was amplified by four rounds of PCR with nested alpha and beta constant-region primers and SP2. TCRdb used MiXCR to reprocess the UMI-ligation and nested PCR reads, holding one entry per CDR3 protein. The sample has around 100,000 distinct CDR3 sequences; about 14% are singletons. Sequencing used naive CD8+ T cells from blood. The V gene is TRBV28, the J gene TRBJ2-1; TRBD2 matches 7 bases. This clonotype was sampled from a human donor in good health. Here the CDR3 DNA reads TGTGCCAGCCGCCGAGACAGCCAGTGGGGGGGGCAGTTCTTC. This sequence encodes CASRRDSQWGGQFF.